This TCR beta chain was sequenced during a study of blood T cell repertoires in COVID-19. The overall study: Samples of COVID-19 (acute and convalescent) were obtained from the United States, Italy and Spain.

Assay used: immunoSEQ multiplex PCR; TCRdb lists only in-frame clones, some missing. This table has hundreds of thousands of clones, approximately 89% appearing once. This TCR came from a woman aged 45 to 65 with COVID-19, enrolled during active disease. Sequencing input: peripheral blood.

CDR3 sequence: CASHLDRTTGELFF. The CDR3 bases are TGCGCCAGCCACCTGGACAGGACCACCGGGGAGCTGTTTTTT. The rearrangement uses TRBV5-1 and TRBJ2-2; 7 bases match TRBD1. This CDR3 has 14 amino acids. Germline trimming cut 7 bases from V and 4 bases from J; bases unmatched to any gene: 7. Germline CDR1 reads SGHRS; CDR2 reads YFSETQ. The whole variable domain, remainder taken from reference TRBV5-1 and TRBJ2-2, is KAGVTQTPRYLIKTRGQQVTLSCSPISGHRSVSWYQQTPGQGLQFLFEYFSETQRNKGNFPGRFSGRQFSNSRSEMNVSTLELGDSALYLCASHLDRTTGELFFGEGSRLTVL.